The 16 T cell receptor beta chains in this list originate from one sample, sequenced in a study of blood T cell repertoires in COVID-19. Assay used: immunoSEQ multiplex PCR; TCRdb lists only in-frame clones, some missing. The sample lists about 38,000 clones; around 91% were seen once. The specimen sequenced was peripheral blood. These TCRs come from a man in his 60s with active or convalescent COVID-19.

Here the CDR3 DNA reads TGTGCCAGTAGTATGTACAGAACGAACACCGGGGAGCTGTTTTTT. Translating gives CASSMYRTNTGELFF. The chain carries TRBV19 and TRBJ2-2; no clear D gene. V was cut by 3 bases and J by 0 bases, with 8 bases left in between. Germline V gene data show CDR1 as LNHDA and CDR2 as SQIVND (reference sequence). The CDR3 spans 15 residues.

For the CDR3, the DNA is TGTGCCACCAGCAGTACGCCGCGAAGCTCCTACGAGCAGTACTTC. The encoded protein is CATSSTPRSSYEQYF. The J gene is TRBJ2-7, the V gene TRBV15; D remains ambiguous. V lost 3 bases and J lost 0, with 12 bases in between. The CDR3 has 15 residues. The germline gives CDR1 LNHNV, CDR2 YYDKDF (reference sequence).

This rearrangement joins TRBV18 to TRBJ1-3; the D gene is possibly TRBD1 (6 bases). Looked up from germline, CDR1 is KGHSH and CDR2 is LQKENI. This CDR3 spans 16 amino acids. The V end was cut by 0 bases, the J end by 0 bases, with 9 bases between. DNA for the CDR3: TGTGCCAGCTCACCACCGAGGACAGCCTCTGGAAACACCATATATTTT. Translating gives CASSPPRTASGNTIYF.

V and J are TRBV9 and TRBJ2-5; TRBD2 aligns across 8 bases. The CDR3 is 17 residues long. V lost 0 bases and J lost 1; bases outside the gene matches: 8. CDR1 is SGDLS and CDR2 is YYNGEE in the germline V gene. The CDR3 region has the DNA TGTGCCAGCAGCGTAGCTACAGGGACTAGGGGCCAAGAGACCCAGTACTTC. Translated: CASSVATGTRGQETQYF.

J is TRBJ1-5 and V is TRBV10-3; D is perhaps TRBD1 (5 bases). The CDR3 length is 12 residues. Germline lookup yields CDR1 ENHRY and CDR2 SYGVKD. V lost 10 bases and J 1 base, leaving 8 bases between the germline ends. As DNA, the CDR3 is TGTGCCACCGGGGGAAGCAATCAGCCCCAGCATTTT. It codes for CATGGSNQPQHF.

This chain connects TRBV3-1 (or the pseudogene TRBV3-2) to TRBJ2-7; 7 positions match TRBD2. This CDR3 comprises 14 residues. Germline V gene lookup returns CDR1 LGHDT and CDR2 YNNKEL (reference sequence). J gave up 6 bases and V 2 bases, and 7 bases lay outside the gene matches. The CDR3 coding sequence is TGTGCCAGCAGCCAAATCGTGGGAGGGGCCGAGCAGTACTTC. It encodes CASSQIVGGAEQYF.

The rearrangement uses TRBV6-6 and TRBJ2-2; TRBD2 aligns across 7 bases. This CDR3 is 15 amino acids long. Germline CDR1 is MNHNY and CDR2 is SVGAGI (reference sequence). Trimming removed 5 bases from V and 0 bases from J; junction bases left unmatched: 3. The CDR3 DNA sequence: TGTGCCAGCAGTCCCGGGACTACGAACACCGGGGAGCTGTTTTTT. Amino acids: CASSPGTTNTGELFF.

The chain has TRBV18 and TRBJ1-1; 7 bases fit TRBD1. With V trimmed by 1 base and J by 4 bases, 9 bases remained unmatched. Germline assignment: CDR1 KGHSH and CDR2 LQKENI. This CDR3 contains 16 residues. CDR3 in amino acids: CASSPQFQGGGTEAFF. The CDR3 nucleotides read TGTGCCAGCTCACCACAATTTCAGGGGGGAGGCACTGAAGCTTTCTTT.

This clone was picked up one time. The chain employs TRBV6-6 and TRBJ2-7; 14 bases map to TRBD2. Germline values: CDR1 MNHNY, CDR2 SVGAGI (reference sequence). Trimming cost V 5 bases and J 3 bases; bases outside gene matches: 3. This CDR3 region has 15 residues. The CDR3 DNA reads TGTGCCAGCAGTCCAGGGACTAGCGGGGGCTACGAGCAGTACTTC. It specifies CASSPGTSGGYEQYF.

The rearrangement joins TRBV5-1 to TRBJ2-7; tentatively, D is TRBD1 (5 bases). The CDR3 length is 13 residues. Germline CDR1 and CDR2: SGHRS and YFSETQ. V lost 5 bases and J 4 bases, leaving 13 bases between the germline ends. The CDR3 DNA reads TGCGCCAGCAGTAGTGACAGTATTTACGAGCAGTACTTC. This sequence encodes CASSSDSIYEQYF.

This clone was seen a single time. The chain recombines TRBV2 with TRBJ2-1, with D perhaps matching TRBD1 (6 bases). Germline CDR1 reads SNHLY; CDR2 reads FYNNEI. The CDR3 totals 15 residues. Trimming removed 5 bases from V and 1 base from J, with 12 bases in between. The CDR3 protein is CASSYRVGSYNEQFF. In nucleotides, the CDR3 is TGTGCCAGCAGTTACAGGGTCGGTTCCTACAATGAGCAGTTCTTC.

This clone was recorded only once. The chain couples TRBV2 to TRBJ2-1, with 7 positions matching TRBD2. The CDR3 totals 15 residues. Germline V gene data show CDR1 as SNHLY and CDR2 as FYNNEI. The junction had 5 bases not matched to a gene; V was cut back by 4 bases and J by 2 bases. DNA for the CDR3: TGTGCCAGCAGTGGTCTGCGGGGGACCTACAATGAGCAGTTCTTC. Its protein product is CASSGLRGTYNEQFF.

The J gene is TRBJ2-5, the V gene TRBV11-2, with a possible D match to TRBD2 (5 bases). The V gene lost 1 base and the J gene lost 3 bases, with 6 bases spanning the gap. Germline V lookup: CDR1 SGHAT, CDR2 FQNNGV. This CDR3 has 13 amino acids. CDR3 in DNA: TGTGCCAGCAGCTTAGGGGAGAAAGAGACCCAGTACTTC. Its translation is CASSLGEKETQYF.

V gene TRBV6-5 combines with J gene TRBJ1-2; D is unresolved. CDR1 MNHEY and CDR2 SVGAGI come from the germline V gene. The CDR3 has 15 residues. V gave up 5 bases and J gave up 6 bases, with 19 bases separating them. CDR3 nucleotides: TGTGCCAGCAGTCCGACCTTTGGCGCCGGGGATGGCTACACCTTC. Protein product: CASSPTFGAGDGYTF.

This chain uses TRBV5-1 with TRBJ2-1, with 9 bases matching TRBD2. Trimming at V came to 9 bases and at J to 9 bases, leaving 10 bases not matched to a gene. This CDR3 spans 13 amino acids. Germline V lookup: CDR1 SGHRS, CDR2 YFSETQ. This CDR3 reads CATSIAGVGEQFF. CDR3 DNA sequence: TGCGCCACCTCCATAGCGGGAGTAGGTGAGCAGTTCTTC. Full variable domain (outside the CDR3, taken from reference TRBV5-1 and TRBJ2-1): KAGVTQTPRYLIKTRGQQVTLSCSPISGHRSVSWYQQTPGQGLQFLFEYFSETQRNKGNFPGRFSGRQFSNSRSEMNVSTLELGDSALYLCATSIAGVGEQFFGPGTRLTVL.

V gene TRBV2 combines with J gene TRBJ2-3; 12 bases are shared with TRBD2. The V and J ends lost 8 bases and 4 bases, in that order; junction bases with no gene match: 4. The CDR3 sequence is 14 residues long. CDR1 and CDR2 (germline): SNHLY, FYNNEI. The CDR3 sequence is CASLLAGGPDTQYF. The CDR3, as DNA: TGTGCCAGCCTTCTAGCGGGAGGGCCAGATACGCAGTATTTT.